A single sample is the source of the 6 T cell receptor beta chains below, sequenced in a study of chemoradiotherapy in HPV16-positive cancers. Generated by immunoSEQ multiplex PCR, the TCRdb table keeps only in-frame clones and is missing some. The data show some 9,700 clones, with around 80% seen just once and over 8% held by the top ten. Sampling took place from a patient who underwent chemoradiotherapy. The receptors were sampled from a human donor with HPV-associated anogenital cancer.

The rearrangement joins TRBV30 to TRBJ1-6, with 11 positions matching TRBD1. The CDR3 extends over 15 amino acids. Germline assignment: CDR1 GTSNPN and CDR2 SVGIG (reference sequence). The ends lost 5 bases at V and 9 bases at J; junction bases unmatched: 9. The chain's CDR3 is CAWETGQGAVSPLHF. CDR3 bases: TGTGCCTGGGAGACCGGACAGGGGGCCGTTTCACCCCTCCACTTT. Using reference TRBV30 and TRBJ1-6 for the parts outside the CDR3, the full variable domain is SQTIHQWPATLVQPVGSPLSLECTVEGTSNPNLYWYRQAAGRGLQLLFYSVGIGQISSEVPQNLSASRPQDRQFILSSKKLLLSDSGFYLCAWETGQGAVSPLHFGNGTRLTVT.

The chain carries TRBV5-6 and TRBJ1-2, with 12 bases lining up with TRBD1. This CDR3 is built from 16 residues. Germline CDR1 reads SGHDT; CDR2 reads YYEEEE. V trimming: 2 bases; J trimming: 4 bases; junction bases outside the gene matches: 6. The CDR3: CASSFGTGGVSYGYTF. The CDR3 region has the DNA TGTGCCAGCAGCTTCGGGACAGGGGGCGTCAGCTATGGCTACACCTTC.

The chain employs TRBV10-2 and TRBJ2-1; TRBD2 aligns across 8 bases. Germline V gives CDR1 WSHSY, CDR2 SAAADI. The CDR3 spans 17 residues. V was clipped by 8 bases and J by 5 bases; unmatched bases: 17. This CDR3 is CASLGELVGLENNEQFF. CDR3 sequence (DNA): TGCGCCAGCTTAGGGGAATTGGTGGGACTAGAGAACAATGAGCAGTTCTTC.

The chain joins TRBV10-3 to TRBJ2-5; 13 nucleotides align to TRBD2. The CDR3 spans 15 residues. The germline V gene has CDR1 ENHRY and CDR2 SYGVKD. Germline trimming cut 10 bases from V and 2 bases from J; bases unmatched to any gene: 7. The CDR3 protein is CASSKGLAGQETQYF. In nucleotides, the CDR3 is TGTGCCAGTTCTAAGGGACTAGCGGGACAAGAGACCCAGTACTTC.

This clone was picked up a small number of times. V gene TRBV11-1 combines with J gene TRBJ1-1; 12 bases fit TRBD1. The ends lost 4 bases at V and 3 bases at J; junction bases unmatched: 3. Germline CDR1 reads SGHAT; CDR2 reads FQDESV (reference sequence). CDR3 size: 15 residues. Written as DNA, the CDR3 is TGTGCCAGCAGCTGGGACAGGGGGCAGGACACTGAAGCTTTCTTT. Translated: CASSWDRGQDTEAFF.

This rearrangement joins TRBV7-2 to TRBJ2-1; the D gene is possibly TRBD2 (5 bases). The CDR3 length is 16 residues. V lost 5 bases and J lost 9, with 23 bases in between. Germline values: CDR1 SGHTA, CDR2 FQGNSA. The CDR3 loop reads CASSNDPSPGLSEQFF. The CDR3 DNA reads as TGTGCCAGCAGCAACGACCCGTCCCCCGGACTCTCTGAGCAGTTCTTC.